Each of the 13 T cell receptor beta chains below was sequenced from the same sample in a study of blood T cell repertoires in COVID-19. The table came from immunoSEQ multiplex PCR; TCRdb's copy has only in-frame clones and leaves some out. The table includes about 140,000 clones, around four fifths detected once. The specimen was peripheral blood. All receptors come from a human donor in a cohort sampled during active COVID-19.

In DNA form, the CDR3 reads TGTGCCAGCAGTACCACATTCCACGAGCAGTACTTC. Its protein product is CASSTTFHEQYF. The chain has TRBV28 and TRBJ2-7; D is ambiguous. CDR1 MDHEN and CDR2 SYDVKM come from the germline V gene. V was clipped by 5 bases and J by 5 bases, with 10 bases between them. The CDR3 covers 12 residues. The whole variable domain, remainder taken from reference TRBV28 and TRBJ2-7, is DVKVTQSSRYLVKRTGEKVFLECVQDMDHENMFWYRQDPGLGLRLIYFSYDVKMKEKGDIPEGYSVSREKKERFSLILESASTNQTSMYLCASSTTFHEQYFGPGTRLTVT.

This chain joins TRBV6-5 and TRBJ1-1, with a weak D call TRBD1 (6 bases). Deletions cut 6 bases from V and 3 bases from J, with 14 bases between. The CDR3 extends over 14 amino acids. Per the germline V gene, CDR1 is MNHEY and CDR2 is SVGAGI. The CDR3 loop reads CASRLTGSDTEAFF. In DNA, the CDR3 is TGTGCCAGCAGGCTTACAGGGTCGGACACTGAAGCTTTCTTT.

V is TRBV7-3 and J is TRBJ2-3; 13 bases fit TRBD2. Germline V gene lookup returns CDR1 SGHTA and CDR2 FQGTGA. CDR3 length: 19 amino acids. Trimming removed 1 base from V and 0 bases from J; junction bases left unmatched: 7. CDR3 amino acids: CASSLKRTSGGPSTDTQYF. For the CDR3, the DNA is TGTGCCAGCAGCTTAAAGCGGACTAGCGGGGGCCCTAGCACAGATACGCAGTATTTT.

This chain links TRBV27 with TRBJ2-7; tentative D call: TRBD2 (5 bases). In germline, CDR1 is MNHEY, CDR2 SMNVEV (reference sequence). This CDR3 region has 12 residues. CDR3 DNA: TGTGTCCCCTTCGGGAACTCCTACGAGCAGTACGTC. Its protein is CVPFGNSYEQYV.

The J gene is TRBJ2-1, the V gene TRBV6-5; TRBD1 aligns across 10 bases. Germline V gene lookup returns CDR1 MNHEY and CDR2 SVGAGI. The CDR3 has 15 amino acids. V lost 2 bases, J lost 8 bases, and 6 bases stayed unmatched. The CDR3, as DNA: TGTGCCAGCAGTTACGAGGACAGGGGGTTGTATGAGCAGTTCTTC. It is translated as CASSYEDRGLYEQFF.

This clone was seen a handful of times. The V and J genes are TRBV7-9 and TRBJ1-5; D not certain. With 4 bases removed from V and 9 bases from J, the gap between germline ends came to 10 bases. The CDR3 is made up of 12 amino acids. Germline CDR1 and CDR2: SEHNR and FQNEAQ (reference sequence). Written as DNA, the CDR3 is TGTGCCAGCAGCTCGACTCTCGGGCCCCAGCATTTT. Translation gives CASSSTLGPQHF.

The rearrangement links TRBV3-1 (or the pseudogene TRBV3-2) to TRBJ2-5; 7 nucleotides align to TRBD2. The length of the CDR3 is 13 residues. Germline V lookup: CDR1 LGHDT, CDR2 YNNKEL (reference sequence). J lost 4 bases, V lost 3 bases, and 2 bases had no gene match. The CDR3 loop is CASSHLAGETQYF. The CDR3 DNA follows: TGTGCCAGCAGCCATTTAGCGGGAGAGACCCAGTACTTC.

V usage is TRBV5-1 and J usage is TRBJ1-2; 9 bases map to TRBD1. The germline gives CDR1 SGHRS, CDR2 YFSETQ. J was trimmed by 5 bases and V by 4 bases; bases with no gene match: 9. The length of the CDR3 is 15 residues. CDR3 in DNA: TGCGCCAGCAGCCTTAACAGGGGGCTAGGGTATGGCTACACCTTC. Translating gives CASSLNRGLGYGYTF.

V gene TRBV19 combines with J gene TRBJ2-5; no firm D call. CDR1 LNHDA and CDR2 SQIVND come from the germline V gene (reference sequence). The CDR3 runs to 13 residues. The V end lost 5 bases, the J end lost 5 bases, and 12 bases lay between the germline ends. The CDR3 coding sequence is TGTGCCAGTAGTCCACAGTCGGCGGAGACCCAGTACTTC. Protein product: CASSPQSAETQYF.

This clone showed up just a few times. The chain couples TRBV28 to TRBJ2-1; a possible D gene is TRBD1 (5 bases). CDR1 is MDHEN, CDR2 SYDVKM, per germline. Trimming removed 5 bases at V and 4 bases at J, with 9 bases between. This CDR3 comprises 13 residues. The DNA of the CDR3 is TGTGCCAGCAGTACAGGACGGTACAATGAGCAGTTCTTC. It specifies CASSTGRYNEQFF.

V gene TRBV2 combines with J gene TRBJ1-6; TRBD1 matches at 7 bases. CDR1 and CDR2 (germline): SNHLY, FYNNEI. The ends lost 7 bases at V and 6 bases at J; junction bases unmatched: 6. The CDR3 totals 14 residues. This CDR3 is CASNPGQLNSPLHF. The CDR3 DNA reads TGTGCCAGCAACCCGGGACAGCTTAATTCACCCCTCCACTTT.

In DNA form, the CDR3 reads TGTGCCAGCAGCTTGCCTGGCAGTCGTGCTAGCACAGATACGCAGTATTTT. It translates to CASSLPGSRASTDTQYF. The chain carries TRBV5-4 and TRBJ2-3, with D unclear. Deletions cut 1 base from V and 0 bases from J, with 15 bases between. CDR1 is SGHNT, CDR2 YYREEE, per germline (reference sequence). The CDR3 contains 17 residues. The full variable domain, completed using reference TRBV5-4 and TRBJ2-3, is ETGVTQSPTHLIKTRGQQVTLRCSSQSGHNTVSWYQQALGQGPQFIFQYYREEENGRGNFPPRFSGLQFPNYSSELNVNALELDDSALYLCASSLPGSRASTDTQYFGPGTRLTVL.

The chain uses TRBV5-1 and TRBJ2-7; TRBD2 matches at 7 bases. J gave up 0 bases and V 0 bases, and 3 bases lay outside the gene matches. Per germline, CDR1 SGHRS and CDR2 YFSETQ. The CDR3 has 15 residues. The CDR3 protein is CASSLVGGTSYEQYF. The CDR3 DNA reads TGCGCCAGCAGCTTGGTGGGGGGGACCTCCTACGAGCAGTACTTC.